This T cell receptor beta chain originates from a study of T cell responses to AZD1222 COVID-19 vaccine. The CDR3 extends over 13 amino acids. The germline V and J ends were trimmed by 4 bases and 3 bases, with 7 bases remaining between them. Germline V gene data show CDR1 as LNHNV and CDR2 as YYDKDF (reference sequence). Findings and caveats of the study: Donors skewed white British and female; clonal diversity was possibly underestimated. Unmutated variant regions are reportedly the target of nearly half of TCRs that are spike-specific. Two AZD1222 doses significantly raised spike-specific TCR breadth and depth over controls.

Repertoires were generated with immunoSEQ multiplex PCR, while TCRdb's copy carries only in-frame clones and drops some. The repertoire holds more than 75,000 clones, roughly nine tenths seen once, with roughly 1.5% in the top ten. Comments on this clone: Its antigen is still unknown.

This rearrangement joins TRBV15 to TRBJ1-5; D is undetermined. This TCR was recovered from an adult in good health. Sequenced material: peripheral blood, taken on day 0 of AZD1222 vaccination. The CDR3 coding sequence is TGTGCCACCAGCAACATCTACAATCAGCCCCAGCATTTT. Protein: CATSNIYNQPQHF.